These 23 T cell receptor beta chains were sequenced from one sample in a study of shared clonotypes between healthy human individuals. Repertoires were generated with immunoSEQ multiplex PCR, while TCRdb's copy carries only in-frame clones and drops some. The repertoire consists of under 2.5 million clones, with about 90% occurring once and the leading ten covering approximately 0.4%. Input material: naive CD4+ T cells from PBMCs. The subset is: CD45RA+ positively selected. The receptor source for this set is a man between 18 and 29 years old in good health. Some clones in this sample may be carry-over from other donors' samples.

This clone showed up just a few times. This chain uses TRBV19 with TRBJ1-1; D gene uncertain. The CDR3 has 17 amino acids. Trimming cost V 6 bases and J 0 bases, with 20 bases left between them. Germline V lookup: CDR1 LNHDA, CDR2 SQIVND (reference sequence). The CDR3 loop reads CASSYNQLQSMNTEAFF. For the CDR3, the DNA is TGTGCCAGTAGCTACAACCAGCTCCAATCCATGAACACTGAAGCTTTCTTT.

The rearrangement links TRBV6-5 to TRBJ2-1; TRBD2 might be the D (6 bases). There are 13 residues in the CDR3. CDR1 is MNHEY, CDR2 SVGAGI, per germline. Trimming pared 6 bases from V and 12 bases from J, leaving 18 bases between. The DNA for the CDR3 is TGTGCCAGCAGCCAAACCGGGGGTCCTGGGCAGTTCTTC. Translation: CASSQTGGPGQFF.

The chain uses TRBV6-5 and TRBJ2-7, with TRBD2 as a possible D gene (7 bases). CDR1 and CDR2 (germline): MNHEY, SVGAGI. CDR3 length: 13 amino acids. Trimming stripped 8 bases from V and 7 bases from J, with 18 bases between. CDR3 sequence reads: CASRGGRGGEQYF. As DNA, the CDR3 is TGTGCCAGCCGGGGCGGGAGAGGGGGAGAGCAGTACTTC.

The rearrangement joins TRBV5-4 to TRBJ2-3, with TRBD2 matching 7 bases. V trimming: 4 bases; J trimming: 4 bases; junction bases outside the gene matches: 3. CDR3 size: 13 residues. Germline V gene lookup returns CDR1 SGHNT and CDR2 YYREEE (reference sequence). CDR3 sequence (DNA): TGTGCCAGCAGCCCACGGGGGGCAGATACGCAGTATTTT. Translation gives CASSPRGADTQYF.

V is TRBV9 and J is TRBJ1-4; no clear D gene. CDR1 is SGDLS, CDR2 YYNGEE, per germline. The CDR3 consists of 15 residues. Trimming cost V 0 bases and J 3 bases, with 9 bases left between them. CDR3 sequence (DNA): TGTGCCAGCAGCGTAGCTCCAACGGCTAATGAAAAACTGTTTTTT. It is translated as CASSVAPTANEKLFF.

This clone was seen more than once but under ten times. This chain uses TRBV5-1 with TRBJ1-1, with TRBD1 matching 8 bases. V lost 3 bases, J lost 6 bases, and 7 bases stayed unmatched. Germline V gene sequence: CDR1 SGHRS, CDR2 YFSETQ. CDR3 length equals 14 residues. DNA for the CDR3: TGCGCCAGCAGCTCGAGGACAGGGCGGGCTGAAGCTTTCTTT. It specifies CASSSRTGRAEAFF. The full variable domain, with the rest looked up from reference TRBV5-1 and TRBJ1-1, is KAGVTQTPRYLIKTRGQQVTLSCSPISGHRSVSWYQQTPGQGLQFLFEYFSETQRNKGNFPGRFSGRQFSNSRSEMNVSTLELGDSALYLCASSSRTGRAEAFFGQGTRLTVV.

The gene calls are TRBV5-1 and TRBJ2-2; tentatively, D is TRBD1 (6 bases). V shed 4 bases and J shed 4 bases, with 11 bases lying between them. Germline values: CDR1 SGHRS, CDR2 YFSETQ. The CDR3 extends over 14 amino acids. As DNA, the CDR3 is TGCGCCAGCAGCAGCGGACAGAGCACCGGGGAGCTGTTTTTT. Translated, it gives CASSSGQSTGELFF.

V gene TRBV25-1 combines with J gene TRBJ2-7; D is undetermined. Trimming stripped 6 bases from V and 1 base from J, with 10 bases between. This CDR3 has 13 residues. Germline V gives CDR1 MGHDK, CDR2 SYGVNS. DNA of the CDR3: TGTGCCAGCAGAGGGTATGGGTCCTACGAGCAGTACTTC. Translation: CASRGYGSYEQYF.

The chain uses TRBV11-2 and TRBJ1-4; the D is unclear. The CDR3 sequence is 14 residues long. Per the germline V gene, CDR1 is SGHAT and CDR2 is FQNNGV. Trimming left V 2 bases short and J 5 bases short, with 9 bases between. The CDR3 sequence is CASSLRRINEKLFF. In DNA, the CDR3 is TGTGCCAGCAGCTTACGCCGGATAAATGAAAAACTGTTTTTT.

This chain joins TRBV5-1 and TRBJ1-2; D not certain. The CDR3 is 14 residues long. The V end lost 2 bases, the J end lost 8 bases, and 16 bases lay between the germline ends. The V gene's germline CDR1 is SGHRS and CDR2 YFSETQ. The CDR3 loop is CASSLDTAPGGYTF. CDR3 nucleotide sequence: TGCGCCAGCAGCTTAGATACGGCCCCCGGCGGCTACACCTTC.

The chain employs TRBV29-1 and TRBJ1-2; tentative D call: TRBD1 (6 bases). CDR1 is SQVTM and CDR2 is ANQGSEA in the germline V gene. V was shortened by 4 bases and J by 8 bases, with 17 bases between the two germline ends. This CDR3 is built from 13 residues. The CDR3 DNA sequence: TGCAGCGTTGGTAGCCGGCAGGGGCAGGGCTACACCTTC. This codes for CSVGSRQGQGYTF.

The chain uses TRBV5-1 and TRBJ1-3; 8 nucleotides line up with TRBD1. From germline, CDR1 is SGHRS and CDR2 YFSETQ. This CDR3 has 15 amino acids. The trim removed 4 bases at V and 2 bases at J, leaving 5 bases unmatched. The CDR3 coding sequence is TGCGCCAGCAGCGACAGGGGATCGACTGGAAACACCATATATTTT. Translated: CASSDRGSTGNTIYF.

The gene calls are TRBV15 and TRBJ2-3; a weak D match, TRBD2 (7 bases). This CDR3 is built from 15 residues. Germline V CDR1 and CDR2: LNHNV, YYDKDF (reference sequence). V lost 6 bases and J lost 3, with 16 bases in between. The CDR3 nucleotides read TGTGCCACCAGAAGAAGCGGGACAACGACAGATACGCAGTATTTT. Its protein product is CATRRSGTTTDTQYF. Using reference TRBV15 and TRBJ2-3 for the parts outside the CDR3, the full variable domain is DAMVIQNPRYQVTQFGKPVTLSCSQTLNHNVMYWYQQKSSQAPKLLFHYYDKDFNNEADTPDNFQSRRPNTSFCFLDIRSPGLGDTAMYLCATRRSGTTTDTQYFGPGTRLTVL.

The chain employs TRBV18 and TRBJ2-2; TRBD1 matches at 8 bases. This CDR3 contains 15 residues. Per the germline V gene, CDR1 is KGHSH and CDR2 is LQKENI. Trimming removed 2 bases from V and 4 bases from J; junction bases left unmatched: 3. The CDR3 loop reads CASSPFTGGTGELFF. The CDR3 DNA sequence: TGTGCCAGCTCACCATTCACAGGGGGCACCGGGGAGCTGTTTTTT.

The J gene is TRBJ1-2, the V gene TRBV6-1; D is perhaps TRBD1 (6 bases). The germline V and J ends were trimmed by 2 bases and 4 bases, with 11 bases remaining between them. Germline V gene lookup returns CDR1 MNHNS and CDR2 SASEGT. CDR3 length equals 14 residues. The chain's CDR3 is CASSELGGPYGYTF. The CDR3 nucleotides are TGTGCCAGCAGTGAATTGGGGGGGCCCTATGGCTACACCTTC.

The chain employs TRBV27 and TRBJ2-3; maybe TRBD2 (6 bases). The CDR3 totals 16 residues. The V end was cut by 6 bases, the J end by 0 bases, with 16 bases between. Germline V gene lookup returns CDR1 MNHEY and CDR2 SMNVEV (reference sequence). DNA for the CDR3: TGTGCCAGCAGGATGGCTAGCGACCTTAGCACAGATACGCAGTATTTT. It translates to CASRMASDLSTDTQYF.

The genes are TRBV28 and TRBJ1-1; possible D gene TRBD1, 5 bases. The CDR3 contains 15 residues. The germline V gene has CDR1 MDHEN and CDR2 SYDVKM. Trimming removed 5 bases at V and 0 bases at J, with 13 bases between. The CDR3 here is CASSHSGALNTEAFF. CDR3 coding DNA: TGTGCCAGCAGTCACTCCGGGGCCCTGAACACTGAAGCTTTCTTT.

This sequence joins TRBV18 and TRBJ2-1; D is ambiguous. From germline, CDR1 is KGHSH and CDR2 LQKENI. CDR3 length: 14 residues. The V end was cut by 1 base, the J end by 6 bases, with 10 bases between. DNA for the CDR3: TGTGCCAGCTCACCACTTCAGGCGAGCAATGAGCAGTTCTTC. Translating it yields CASSPLQASNEQFF.

This rearrangement joins TRBV10-1 to TRBJ2-2; TRBD2 matches 13 bases. The germline V gene has CDR1 WNHNN and CDR2 SYGVQD (reference sequence). The CDR3 is 18 amino acids. V was pared by 6 bases and J by 0 bases, with 7 bases of the junction left unmatched. CDR3 residues: CASRGLAGYESNTGELFF. CDR3 nucleotide sequence: TGCGCCAGCAGGGGACTAGCGGGATACGAATCGAACACCGGGGAGCTGTTTTTT.

This clone was found once. This chain joins TRBV5-4 and TRBJ1-1, with D unresolved. The V and J ends lost 3 bases and 3 bases respectively, with 12 bases between them. Germline CDR1 and CDR2: SGHNT and YYREEE (reference sequence). This CDR3 comprises 14 residues. The CDR3 DNA follows: TGTGCCAGCAGCTCTTCGGGGTTTTACACTGAAGCTTTCTTT. Its protein is CASSSSGFYTEAFF.

The chain recombines TRBV2 with TRBJ2-7; D gene uncertain. Trimming took off 6 bases at V and 5 bases at J, with 11 bases between the two ends. Germline V CDR1 and CDR2: SNHLY, FYNNEI. The CDR3 contains 12 residues. The CDR3 spells CASSPWAHEQYF. CDR3 coding DNA: TGTGCCAGCAGCCCCTGGGCCCACGAGCAGTACTTC.

The rearrangement uses TRBV2 and TRBJ1-1; 7 bases map to TRBD1. The CDR3 runs 13 residues. V dropped 9 bases and J dropped 2; count of bases not matched to a gene: 6. The germline V gene encodes CDR1 SNHLY and CDR2 FYNNEI. CDR3 amino acids: CARNRGPNTEAFF. The CDR3 DNA reads TGTGCCAGAAACAGGGGCCCTAACACTGAAGCTTTCTTT. The full variable domain, completed using reference TRBV2 and TRBJ1-1, is EPEVTQTPSHQVTQMGQEVILRCVPISNHLYFYWYRQILGQKVEFLVSFYNNEISEKSEIFDDQFSVERPDGSNFTLKIRSTKLEDSAMYFCARNRGPNTEAFFGQGTRLTVV.

This clone occurred once. This chain connects TRBV7-3 to TRBJ1-5; D gene unclear. The germline V gene has CDR1 SGHTA and CDR2 FQGTGA. V was cut by 4 bases and J by 4 bases, with 8 bases left in between. CDR3 length: 13 amino acids. The CDR3 reads CASSSGVNQPQHF. The CDR3 region has the DNA TGTGCCAGCAGCTCCGGGGTGAATCAGCCCCAGCATTTT.